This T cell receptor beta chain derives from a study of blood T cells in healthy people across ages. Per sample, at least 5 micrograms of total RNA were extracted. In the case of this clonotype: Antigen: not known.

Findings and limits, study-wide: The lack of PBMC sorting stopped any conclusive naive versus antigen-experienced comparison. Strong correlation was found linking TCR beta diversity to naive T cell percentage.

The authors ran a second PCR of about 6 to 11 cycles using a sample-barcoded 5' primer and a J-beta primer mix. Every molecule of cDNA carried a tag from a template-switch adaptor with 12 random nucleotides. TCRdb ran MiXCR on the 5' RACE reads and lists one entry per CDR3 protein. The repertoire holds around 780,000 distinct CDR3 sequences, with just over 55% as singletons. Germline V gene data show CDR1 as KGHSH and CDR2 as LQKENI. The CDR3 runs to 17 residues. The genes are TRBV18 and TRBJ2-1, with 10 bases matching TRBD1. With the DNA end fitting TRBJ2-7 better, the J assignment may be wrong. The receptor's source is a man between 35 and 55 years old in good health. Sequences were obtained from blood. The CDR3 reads CASSPPQTGGSDDEQYF. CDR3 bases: TGTGCCAGCTCACCACCCCAGACAGGGGGCTCGGACGATGAGCAGTACTTC.